This entry lists 4 T cell receptor beta chains sequenced from one sample in a study of blood T cell repertoires in COVID-19. Using immunoSEQ multiplex PCR, the repertoire was profiled, and TCRdb retains in-frame clones only, with some absent. This sample has approximately 28,000 clones, with approximately 64% found just once. What was sequenced was peripheral blood. These receptor sequences come from a man between 60 and 75 years old with active or convalescent COVID-19.

This clone was detected only once. The J gene is TRBJ1-5, the V gene TRBV27; 9 nucleotides agree with TRBD1. There are 15 residues in the CDR3. The junction had 7 bases not matched to a gene; V was cut back by 4 bases and J by 6 bases. Germline V gives CDR1 MNHEY, CDR2 SMNVEV (reference sequence). The CDR3 spells CASSSRTGDGQPQHF. DNA for the CDR3: TGTGCCAGCAGTTCAAGGACAGGGGATGGTCAGCCCCAGCATTTT.

The rearrangement links TRBV19 to TRBJ1-2; D is uncertain. With 7 bases removed from V and 2 bases from J, the gap between germline ends came to 11 bases. CDR3 length: 13 residues. CDR1 is LNHDA, CDR2 SQIVND, per germline (reference sequence). CDR3 nucleotide sequence: TGTGCCAGTATGGCCCGATGGAACTATGGCTACACCTTC. This codes for CASMARWNYGYTF.

Turning to this clone: This CDR3 is also generated by other DNA sequences in the sample. The J gene is TRBJ1-2, the V gene TRBV18, with TRBD1 matching 9 bases. The CDR3 sequence is 17 residues long. V dropped 0 bases and J dropped 0; count of bases not matched to a gene: 5. Germline loops: CDR1 KGHSH, CDR2 LQKENI. CDR3 loop: CASSPPGTGIANYGYTF. In nucleotides, the CDR3 is TGTGCCAGCTCACCACCCGGGACAGGGATAGCTAACTATGGCTACACCTTC.

The chain has TRBV19 and TRBJ1-6; D uncertain. The V and J ends lost 4 bases and 13 bases respectively, with 11 bases between them. Germline CDR1 is LNHDA and CDR2 is SQIVND (reference sequence). CDR3 length: 12 residues. In DNA, the CDR3 is TGTGCCAGTAGTAACGGGGTTCAGCCCCTCCACTTT. Translation gives CASSNGVQPLHF. The whole variable domain, remainder taken from reference TRBV19 and TRBJ1-6, is DGGITQSPKYLFRKEGQNVTLSCEQNLNHDAMYWYRQDPGQGLRLIYYSQIVNDFQKGDIAEGYSVSREKKESFPLTVTSAQKNPTAFYLCASSNGVQPLHFGNGTRLTVT.